The following is a T cell receptor (beta chain) sequence with its context. Its antigen is unknown. No base-level quality is on record; no much larger clone is a single base apart. Looking up the germline V gene yields CDR1 SNHLY and CDR2 FYNNEI. The CDR3 contains 14 residues, cysteine and phenylalanine counted. This entry keeps only the CDR3 DNA: 42 bases, framed from base 1. Trimming removed 8 bases from V and 2 bases from J, leaving 14 bases between the germline ends. This entry comes from a study of intratumoral heterogeneity in liver cancer. Context from the whole study: Across the full roughly 14-patient cohort, most patients were male and a median age of 63 years was recorded. To examine intratumor heterogeneity, the study integrated RNA-seq, DNA sequencing, TCR-seq and SNP array data obtained from multiple regions of hepatocellular carcinoma specimens. A total of 71 multiregional samples from approximately 15 HCC patients, consisting of 50 to 55 tumoral and around 20 adjacent nontumoral regions, were included in the overall cohort. What the research found in general, with its limitations: A relatively low patient number and under-sampled tumor-infiltrating lymphocyte representation were acknowledged by the authors as limitations.

Every patient had early-stage hepatocellular carcinoma and received no therapy prior to surgical resection. None of the sampled areas showed macroscopic evidence of necrosis or hemorrhage. In a couple of patients, TCR sequencing (ImmunoSeq) was performed on multiple regions. Frozen tissue samples from resection were taken at least 1 cm away from one another. The N label marked samples taken from nontumoral liver tissue adjacent to the tumor. The DNeasy blood and tissue kit was used to extract genomic DNA from bulk tissue. TCR beta chain CDR3 regions were sequenced from genomic DNA using the immunoSEQ assay. Rearranged VDJ segments were amplified with primers that anneal to V and J segments. The published analysis was carried out like this. Clonality and richness metrics were computed with the ImmunoSeq Analyzer software. Differentially abundant clones between regions were identified using Fisher's exact test plus a beta-binomial method for added stringency. Drawn from immuneACCESS, this table holds only the in-frame rearrangements with V and J called that TCRdb kept. Clones are partly lost; checked studies trace under half to an unresolved V gene and leave the rest unexplained. D and trimming come from the DNA, and the V and J calls and clone size come from that table. In this sample the table shows roughly 5,700 clones, about 71% of which occur a single time. Roughly 23% of the sample rests with the top ten.

Sample: tumor-adjacent normal tissue, taken before any cancer treatment. The sequence derives from a man between 65 and 85 years old with hepatocellular carcinoma. Recombination joined TRBV2 with TRBJ2-3; the best D guess is TRBD2, with 7 bases matching. Here is the DNA: TGTGCCAGCCGACTAGCAGGGGCCACAGATACGCAGTATTTT. This gives the protein CASRLAGATDTQYF.